This TCR beta chain was identified in a study of blood T cell repertoires in COVID-19. On the study more broadly: The origin of the acute and convalescent COVID-19 samples was the United States, Italy and Spain.

Only one count was recorded for this clone. In the authors' methods: Estimated nucleated cell counts came from reference gene primer amplification. Method: immunoSEQ multiplex PCR; TCRdb's copy keeps in-frame clones and lacks some. The DNA gave D and trimming, while V, J and clone size come from that table. The sample includes more than 65,000 clones, approximately 79% seen only once; the top ten take around 5.9%. The sequencing input was peripheral blood. This clonotype originated in an older woman with acute or convalescent COVID-19.

This chain's CDR3 is CASSLGTGGNTIYF. The CDR3 DNA sequence: TGCGCCAGCAGCTTGGGGACAGGTGGAAACACCATATATTTT. The genes are TRBV5-1 and TRBJ1-3; TRBD1 agrees at 7 bases. Trimming took 0 bases from V and 3 from J; bases not matched to a gene: 0. The CDR3 totals 14 residues. CDR1 and CDR2 (germline): SGHRS, YFSETQ. Drawing the rest from reference TRBV5-1 and TRBJ1-3, the complete variable domain is KAGVTQTPRYLIKTRGQQVTLSCSPISGHRSVSWYQQTPGQGLQFLFEYFSETQRNKGNFPGRFSGRQFSNSRSEMNVSTLELGDSALYLCASSLGTGGNTIYFGEGSWLTVV.